This entry describes one T cell receptor beta chain. What it recognizes is unknown. Method: immunoSEQ multiplex PCR; TCRdb's copy keeps in-frame clones and lacks some. This table holds 100,000 to 150,000 clones, 80% to 95% found once. The sample belongs to a study of T cell responses to AZD1222 COVID-19 vaccine. Findings of the study overall: Spike was spanned by vaccine-associated CD4 TCRs, with dominance at 160-218 and 743-854.

J lost 4 bases, V lost 5 bases, and 4 bases had no gene match. CDR1 is SEHNR, CDR2 FQNEAQ, per germline (reference sequence). The CDR3 loop spans 14 amino acids. This clonotype was obtained from an adult in good health. V is TRBV7-9 and J is TRBJ2-7, with 11 positions matching TRBD1. The sample in question was peripheral blood, obtained on day 0 of MenACWY control vaccination. The CDR3 region has the DNA TGTGCCAGCAGCAGTGGACAGGGGGCATACGAGCAGTACTTC. Its protein product is CASSSGQGAYEQYF.